The text below deals with one T cell receptor (beta chain). This clonotype registers as large (0.1 to 1%) within its sample. What this receptor recognizes is not known. Per-base quality was not reported, and no clone a single base away is much larger than it. The data derive from a study of patients and donors after allogeneic stem cell transplantation (TCRdb year 2020). Library preparation employed RT-PCR. TCRdb shows the sequencer as NextSeq 550. TCRdb trimmed the raw reads at Q25, called clones with MiXCR and kept productive beta chains. Rows merge per CDR3 protein into single entries with the most common DNA and genes. The sample table holds around 2,000 distinct CDR3 sequences, of which roughly 1.5% were seen once. The top ten constitute approximately 5.2% of the sample. Trimming accounts for 2 bases at V and 4 bases at J, while the number of junction bases matched to no gene is 1. Based on the germline V gene, the CDR1 and CDR2 sequences are WSHSY and SAAADI. There are 13 amino acids in the CDR3, from cysteine to phenylalanine inclusive. Only the CDR3 portion is preserved as DNA: 39 bases, with reading frame beginning at the first base.

The rearranged chain carries TRBV10-2 and TRBJ2-5; TRBD2 aligns with 7 central bases. Material: blood, either unsorted or a sorted T cell fraction (not recorded which). The TCR comes from a human donor who was either an allogeneic HSCT recipient or a stem cell or donor lymphocyte infusion donor (not recorded which). It is not recorded whose cells these are; they may come from a transplant donor. The DNA reads TGCGCCAGCAGTGAGCCTAGCGGAGAGACCCAGTACTTC. Translated, this is CASSEPSGETQYF.